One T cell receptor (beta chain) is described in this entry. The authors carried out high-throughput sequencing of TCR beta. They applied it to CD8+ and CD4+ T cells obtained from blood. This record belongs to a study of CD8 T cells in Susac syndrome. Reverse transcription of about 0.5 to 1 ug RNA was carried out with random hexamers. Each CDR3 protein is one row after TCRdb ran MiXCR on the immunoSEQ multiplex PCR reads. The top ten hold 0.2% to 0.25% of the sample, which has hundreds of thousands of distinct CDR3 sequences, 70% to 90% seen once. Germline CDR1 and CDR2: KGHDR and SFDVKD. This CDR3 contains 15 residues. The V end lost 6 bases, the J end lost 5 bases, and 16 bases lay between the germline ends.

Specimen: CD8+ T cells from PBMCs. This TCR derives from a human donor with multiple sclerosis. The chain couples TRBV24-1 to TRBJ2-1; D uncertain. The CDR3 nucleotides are TGTGCCACCAGTCGTAGACACAACTCGGACAATGAGCAGTTCTTC. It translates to CATSRRHNSDNEQFF.